This T cell receptor beta chain was documented in a study of beta chain features in type 1 diabetes. Findings and caveats of the study: Moderately but significantly shorter TCRB CDR3s were found in Type 1 diabetes patients in all four CD4+ subsets. Cells that show high TCR expression could be over-represented by cDNA sequencing. HLA effects on TCRB rearrangement stayed unresolved here. The similarity of naive, central memory and Treg TCRB repertoires appeared greater among patients than among healthy donors.

This clone was observed a handful of times. What it binds is unknown. This sample also contains other DNA sequences that code for the same CDR3. Purity exceeding 95% was reached by all sorted populations. Expressed TCRB transcripts got sequenced, as all isolated RNA was reverse transcribed. The assay was immunoSEQ multiplex PCR, and TCRdb's table has in-frame clones only and misses some. The table shows 600,000 to 750,000 clones, with about an eighth occurring only once. The V gene's germline CDR1 is SGHVS and CDR2 FNYEAQ. The CDR3 totals 13 residues. The V end lost 1 base, the J end lost 2 bases, and 5 bases lay between the germline ends.

The material sequenced was naive CD4+ T cells from blood. V gene TRBV7-6 combines with J gene TRBJ1-1; D is uncertain. The TCR sequence derives from a man aged 25 to 45 with type 1 diabetes. The CDR3 coding sequence is TGTGCCAGCAGCTTAGATACTAACACTGAAGCTTTCTTT. Amino acids: CASSLDTNTEAFF.